A selection of T cell receptor beta chains follows, all from one sample in a study of CD8 T cells in Susac syndrome. TCRdb recomputed calls from the immunoSEQ multiplex PCR reads with MiXCR, one row per CDR3 protein. This sample has around 130,000 distinct CDR3 sequences, with around 80% found just once. What was sequenced was CD8+ T cells from PBMCs. These receptors originate from a human donor with multiple sclerosis. Both conserved end residues are part of each CDR3. D genes are given only for firm matches. Only some rows state a clone size, as once, few, many or a class for expanded clones.

J gene: TRBJ1-2; D gene: TRBD1; V gene: TRBV6-1; clone size: few; CDR3 protein: CASSPGQGHGYTF; CDR3 DNA: TGTGCCAGCAGTCCGGGACAGGGTCATGGCTACACCTTC
J gene: TRBJ1-1; D gene: NA; V gene: TRBV19; clone size: NA; CDR3 protein: CASSRGGNTEAFF; CDR3 DNA: TGTGCCAGTAGCCGGGGAGGGAACACTGAAGCTTTCTTT
J gene: TRBJ2-3; D gene: TRBD2; V gene: TRBV5-4; clone size: NA; CDR3 protein: CASRLAGGPADTQYF; CDR3 DNA: TGTGCCAGCAGACTAGCGGGAGGCCCCGCCGATACGCAGTATTTT
J gene: TRBJ1-2; D gene: NA; V gene: TRBV5-6; clone size: NA; CDR3 protein: CASNFIRQPNYGYTF; CDR3 DNA: TGTGCCAGCAACTTTATCAGACAGCCTAACTATGGCTACACCTTC
J gene: TRBJ2-4; D gene: TRBD2; V gene: TRBV20-1; clone size: NA; CDR3 protein: CSARASGRAGTKNIQYF; CDR3 DNA: TGCAGTGCTAGGGCTAGCGGGAGGGCCGGAACCAAAAACATTCAGTACTTC
J gene: TRBJ1-2; D gene: NA; V gene: TRBV7-9; clone size: NA; CDR3 protein: CASSLDFGSGLRGYTF; CDR3 DNA: TGTGCCAGCAGCTTAGATTTTGGTTCGGGGTTAAGAGGCTACACCTTC
J gene: TRBJ1-2; D gene: NA; V gene: TRBV28; clone size: NA; CDR3 protein: CASSLVNDGYTF; CDR3 DNA: TGTGCCAGCAGTTTAGTTAACGATGGCTACACCTTC
J gene: TRBJ2-5; D gene: TRBD2; V gene: TRBV7-2; clone size: once; CDR3 protein: CASSTSGNLGETQYF; CDR3 DNA: TGTGCCAGCAGCACTAGCGGGAACCTAGGGGAGACCCAGTACTTC
J gene: TRBJ2-7; D gene: NA; V gene: TRBV11-2; clone size: NA; CDR3 protein: CASSLDLMTATYEQYF; CDR3 DNA: TGTGCCAGCAGCTTAGATCTTATGACGGCAACCTACGAGCAGTACTTC
J gene: TRBJ2-1; D gene: NA; V gene: TRBV14; clone size: NA; CDR3 protein: CASSQSRQDRSFYNEQFF; CDR3 DNA: TGTGCCAGCAGCCAATCTAGACAGGACCGTTCCTTTTACAATGAGCAGTTCTTC
J gene: TRBJ1-6; D gene: NA; V gene: TRBV5-6; clone size: NA; CDR3 protein: CASSSPYREGLYSPLHF; CDR3 DNA: TGTGCCAGCAGCTCGCCCTACAGGGAGGGATTGTATTCACCCCTCCACTTT
J gene: TRBJ1-2; D gene: NA; V gene: TRBV6-5; clone size: NA; CDR3 protein: CASRGDGYTF; CDR3 DNA: TGTGCCAGCCGCGGGGATGGCTACACCTTC
J gene: TRBJ2-7; D gene: NA; V gene: TRBV7-2; clone size: once; CDR3 protein: CASSLALKGSYEQYF; CDR3 DNA: TGTGCCAGCAGCTTAGCGCTGAAGGGATCCTACGAGCAGTACTTC
J gene: TRBJ2-1; D gene: TRBD2; V gene: TRBV11-2; clone size: NA; CDR3 protein: CASSPSGNEQFF; CDR3 DNA: TGTGCCAGCAGCCCTAGCGGCAATGAGCAGTTCTTC
J gene: TRBJ1-1; D gene: NA; V gene: TRBV5-6; clone size: NA; CDR3 protein: CASSLAGGLDTEAFF; CDR3 DNA: TGTGCCAGCAGCTTGGCCGGAGGGTTGGACACTGAAGCTTTCTTT
J gene: TRBJ2-1; D gene: NA; V gene: TRBV5-1; clone size: few; CDR3 protein: CASSLASGTGNEQFF; CDR3 DNA: TGCGCCAGCAGCTTGGCAAGTGGCACGGGAAATGAGCAGTTCTTC
J gene: TRBJ1-1; D gene: NA; V gene: TRBV11-2; clone size: NA; CDR3 protein: CASSPDGGNTEAFF; CDR3 DNA: TGTGCCAGCAGCCCGGACGGGGGGAACACTGAAGCTTTCTTT
J gene: TRBJ2-5; D gene: NA; V gene: TRBV4-1; clone size: NA; CDR3 protein: CASSLLGGLQETQYF; CDR3 DNA: TGCGCCAGCAGCCTCTTGGGGGGTCTTCAAGAGACCCAGTACTTC
J gene: TRBJ2-7; D gene: TRBD1; V gene: TRBV4-2; clone size: once; CDR3 protein: CASSHGTVSYEQYF; CDR3 DNA: TGTGCCAGCAGCCACGGGACAGTCTCCTACGAGCAGTACTTC
J gene: TRBJ2-2; D gene: NA; V gene: TRBV5-1; clone size: once; CDR3 protein: CASQFWAGTGELFF; CDR3 DNA: TGCGCCAGCCAATTTTGGGCCGGCACCGGGGAGCTGTTTTTT
J gene: TRBJ2-1; D gene: NA; V gene: TRBV7-9; clone size: NA; CDR3 protein: CASSLVQGLNEQFF; CDR3 DNA: TGTGCCAGCAGCTTAGTCCAGGGGTTGAATGAGCAGTTCTTC
J gene: TRBJ1-4; D gene: NA; V gene: TRBV15; clone size: NA; CDR3 protein: CATSPGFGQGGGKLFF; CDR3 DNA: TGTGCCACCAGCCCCGGCTTTGGGCAGGGTGGTGGAAAACTGTTTTTT
J gene: TRBJ2-1; D gene: TRBD2; V gene: TRBV20-1; clone size: NA; CDR3 protein: CSASGRLYNEQFF; CDR3 DNA: TGCAGTGCTAGCGGGAGGCTCTACAATGAGCAGTTCTTC
J gene: TRBJ2-1; D gene: NA; V gene: TRBV6-5; clone size: few; CDR3 protein: CASSYSRGAYNEQFF; CDR3 DNA: TGTGCCAGCAGTTACTCGCGGGGAGCCTACAATGAGCAGTTCTTC
J gene: TRBJ2-1; D gene: NA; V gene: TRBV11-3; clone size: few; CDR3 protein: CASSLAGNSYNEQFF; CDR3 DNA: TGTGCCAGCAGCTTAGCAGGGAACTCCTACAATGAGCAGTTCTTC
J gene: TRBJ1-1; D gene: NA; V gene: TRBV6-2/TRBV6-3; clone size: NA; CDR3 protein: CASSTVRAGTEAFF; CDR3 DNA: TGTGCCAGCAGTACGGTCCGCGCGGGTACTGAAGCTTTCTTT
J gene: TRBJ2-3; D gene: NA; V gene: TRBV7-9; clone size: NA; CDR3 protein: CASSFSGESTDTQYF; CDR3 DNA: TGTGCCAGCAGCTTTTCGGGGGAAAGCACAGATACGCAGTATTTT
J gene: TRBJ1-1; D gene: NA; V gene: TRBV19; clone size: few; CDR3 protein: CASINGDSLNTEAFF; CDR3 DNA: TGTGCCAGTATTAACGGGGATAGTTTGAACACTGAAGCTTTCTTT
J gene: TRBJ2-1; D gene: NA; V gene: TRBV7-9; clone size: NA; CDR3 protein: CASSSQGGLRYNEQFF; CDR3 DNA: TGTGCCAGCAGCTCCCAGGGGGGGCTGAGGTACAATGAGCAGTTCTTC
J gene: TRBJ2-1; D gene: TRBD2; V gene: TRBV6-2/TRBV6-3; clone size: few; CDR3 protein: CASALSLSGAYNEQFF; CDR3 DNA: TGTGCCAGCGCCCTATCTCTTAGCGGGGCCTACAATGAGCAGTTCTTC
J gene: TRBJ2-3; D gene: NA; V gene: TRBV12-3/TRBV12-4; clone size: NA; CDR3 protein: CASRSPGDSDTQYF; CDR3 DNA: TGTGCCAGCAGGAGCCCGGGGGACTCGGATACGCAGTATTTT
J gene: TRBJ2-3; D gene: TRBD2; V gene: TRBV10-3; clone size: NA; CDR3 protein: CAISGLAAELDTQYF; CDR3 DNA: TGTGCCATCAGTGGACTAGCGGCGGAGTTAGATACGCAGTATTTT
J gene: TRBJ2-1; D gene: NA; V gene: TRBV27; clone size: NA; CDR3 protein: CASSLGGGGEQFF; CDR3 DNA: TGTGCCAGCAGTTTAGGGGGCGGGGGTGAGCAGTTCTTC
J gene: TRBJ1-2; D gene: NA; V gene: TRBV6-5; clone size: NA; CDR3 protein: CASSYSPSTGGYTF; CDR3 DNA: TGTGCCAGCAGTTACTCGCCTTCGACGGGTGGCTACACCTTC
J gene: TRBJ2-1; D gene: NA; V gene: TRBV5-1; clone size: NA; CDR3 protein: CASSFAGQGEQFF; CDR3 DNA: TGCGCCAGCAGCTTCGCGGGGCAGGGTGAGCAGTTCTTC
J gene: TRBJ2-4; D gene: NA; V gene: TRBV5-1; clone size: NA; CDR3 protein: CASSLGDDSKNIQYF; CDR3 DNA: TGCGCCAGCAGCTTGGGGGACGACAGTAAAAACATTCAGTACTTC
J gene: TRBJ2-5; D gene: NA; V gene: TRBV5-1; clone size: NA; CDR3 protein: CASSGRKRETQYF; CDR3 DNA: TGCGCCAGCAGCGGGAGAAAACGGGAGACCCAGTACTTC
J gene: TRBJ2-7; D gene: NA; V gene: TRBV6-1; clone size: NA; CDR3 protein: CASSLGLAREQYF; CDR3 DNA: TGTGCCAGCAGTTTAGGGTTAGCTCGCGAGCAGTACTTC
J gene: TRBJ2-2; D gene: TRBD2; V gene: TRBV20-1; clone size: NA; CDR3 protein: CSASKALDLAATGELFF; CDR3 DNA: TGCAGTGCTAGTAAGGCGTTGGATCTAGCGGCAACCGGGGAGCTGTTTTTT
J gene: TRBJ1-1; D gene: TRBD1; V gene: TRBV10-3; clone size: NA; CDR3 protein: CAISAPGQRNTEAFF; CDR3 DNA: TGTGCCATCAGTGCTCCGGGACAGAGGAACACTGAAGCTTTCTTT
J gene: TRBJ1-1; D gene: NA; V gene: TRBV19; clone size: NA; CDR3 protein: CASSIITSTEAFF; CDR3 DNA: TGTGCCAGTAGTATAATCACGTCCACTGAAGCTTTCTTT
J gene: TRBJ2-3; D gene: NA; V gene: TRBV7-9; clone size: NA; CDR3 protein: CASSSTVSSFRTDTQYF; CDR3 DNA: TGTGCCAGCAGCTCGACCGTCTCTTCATTTCGGACAGATACGCAGTATTTT
J gene: TRBJ2-1; D gene: NA; V gene: TRBV27; clone size: NA; CDR3 protein: CASSQRGVFSNEQFF; CDR3 DNA: TGTGCCAGTTCTCAGAGGGGGGTTTTTTCCAATGAGCAGTTCTTC
J gene: TRBJ1-1; D gene: TRBD1; V gene: TRBV19; clone size: once; CDR3 protein: CASMGTGRMNTEAFF; CDR3 DNA: TGTGCCAGTATGGGGACAGGGCGCATGAACACTGAAGCTTTCTTT